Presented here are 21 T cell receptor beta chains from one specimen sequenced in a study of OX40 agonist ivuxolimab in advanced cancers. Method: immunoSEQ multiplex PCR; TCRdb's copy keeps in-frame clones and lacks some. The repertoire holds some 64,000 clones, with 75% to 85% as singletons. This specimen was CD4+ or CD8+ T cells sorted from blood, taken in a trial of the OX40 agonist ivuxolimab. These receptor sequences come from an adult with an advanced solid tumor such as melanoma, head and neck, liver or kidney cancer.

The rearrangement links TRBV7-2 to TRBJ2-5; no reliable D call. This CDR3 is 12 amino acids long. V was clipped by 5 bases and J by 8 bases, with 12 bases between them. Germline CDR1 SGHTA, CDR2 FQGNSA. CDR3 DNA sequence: TGTGCCAGCAGCAAAACGTCGCCCACCCAGTACTTC. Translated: CASSKTSPTQYF.

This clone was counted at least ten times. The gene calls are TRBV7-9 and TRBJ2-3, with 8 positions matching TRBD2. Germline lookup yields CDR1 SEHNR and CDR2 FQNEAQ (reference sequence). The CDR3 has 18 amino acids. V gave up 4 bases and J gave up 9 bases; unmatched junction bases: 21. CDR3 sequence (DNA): TGTGCCAGCAGCTCCCGGACCGGGGGGGGAGTCGACGCGTCGACGCAGTATTTT. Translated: CASSSRTGGGVDASTQYF.

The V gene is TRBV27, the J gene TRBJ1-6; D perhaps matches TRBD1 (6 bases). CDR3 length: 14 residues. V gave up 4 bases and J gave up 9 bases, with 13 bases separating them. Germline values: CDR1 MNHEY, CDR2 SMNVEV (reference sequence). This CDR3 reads CASSYTRGTSPLHF. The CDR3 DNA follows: TGTGCCAGCAGTTATACCAGGGGAACTTCACCCCTCCACTTT.

The CDR3 loop is CASTDTIPPQRNYGYTF. The CDR3 DNA is TGTGCCAGCACCGATACGATCCCTCCACAAAGAAACTATGGCTACACCTTC. The chain employs TRBV2 and TRBJ1-2; no clear D. This CDR3 is 17 amino acids long. The ends were cut back, 7 bases at V and 2 bases at J, with 23 bases in the middle. CDR1 is SNHLY and CDR2 is FYNNEI in the germline V gene. Filled out from reference TRBV2 and TRBJ1-2, the complete variable domain reads EPEVTQTPSHQVTQMGQEVILRCVPISNHLYFYWYRQILGQKVEFLVSFYNNEISEKSEIFDDQFSVERPDGSNFTLKIRSTKLEDSAMYFCASTDTIPPQRNYGYTFGSGTRLTVV.

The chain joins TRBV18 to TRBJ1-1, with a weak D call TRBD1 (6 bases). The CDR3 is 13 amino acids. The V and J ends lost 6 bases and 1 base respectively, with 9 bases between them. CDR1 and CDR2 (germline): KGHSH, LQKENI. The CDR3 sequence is CASSWTENTEAFF. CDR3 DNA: TGTGCCAGCTCGTGGACAGAGAACACTGAAGCTTTCTTT.

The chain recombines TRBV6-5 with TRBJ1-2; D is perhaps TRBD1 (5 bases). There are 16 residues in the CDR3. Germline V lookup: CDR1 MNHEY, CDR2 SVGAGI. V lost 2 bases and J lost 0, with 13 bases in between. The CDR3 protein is CASSYPPQGTNYGYTF. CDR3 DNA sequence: TGTGCCAGCAGTTACCCCCCCCAGGGAACTAACTATGGCTACACCTTC.

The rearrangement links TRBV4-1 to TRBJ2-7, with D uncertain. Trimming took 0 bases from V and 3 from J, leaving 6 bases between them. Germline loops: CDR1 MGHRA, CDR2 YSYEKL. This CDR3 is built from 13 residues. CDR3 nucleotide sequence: TGCGCCAGCAGCCAAGATGGTTTCTACGAGCAGTACTTC. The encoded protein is CASSQDGFYEQYF.

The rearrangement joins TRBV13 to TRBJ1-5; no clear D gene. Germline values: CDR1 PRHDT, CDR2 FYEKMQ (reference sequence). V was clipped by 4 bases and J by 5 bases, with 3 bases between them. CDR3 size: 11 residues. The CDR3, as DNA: TGTGCCAGCAGCTCTTATCAGCCCCAGCATTTT. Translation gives CASSSYQPQHF.

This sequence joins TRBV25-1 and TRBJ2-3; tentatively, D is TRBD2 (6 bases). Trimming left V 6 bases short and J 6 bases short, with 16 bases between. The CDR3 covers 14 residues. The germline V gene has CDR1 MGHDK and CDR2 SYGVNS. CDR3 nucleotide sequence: TGTGCCAGCAGCTCAGGGACTCCTCTGGATACGCAGTATTTT. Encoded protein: CASSSGTPLDTQYF.

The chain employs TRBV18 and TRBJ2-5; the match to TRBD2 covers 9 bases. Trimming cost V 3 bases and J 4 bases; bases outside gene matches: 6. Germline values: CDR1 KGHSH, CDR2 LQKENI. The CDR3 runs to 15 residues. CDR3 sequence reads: CASSPLAGTPETQYF. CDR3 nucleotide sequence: TGTGCCAGCTCACCCCTAGCGGGGACTCCAGAGACCCAGTACTTC.

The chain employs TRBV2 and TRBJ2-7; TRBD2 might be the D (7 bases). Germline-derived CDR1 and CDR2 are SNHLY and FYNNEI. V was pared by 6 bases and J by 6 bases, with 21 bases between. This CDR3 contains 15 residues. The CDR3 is CASRRGAAVVSEQYF. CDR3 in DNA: TGTGCCAGCAGACGGGGGGCGGCAGTAGTCTCCGAGCAGTACTTC.

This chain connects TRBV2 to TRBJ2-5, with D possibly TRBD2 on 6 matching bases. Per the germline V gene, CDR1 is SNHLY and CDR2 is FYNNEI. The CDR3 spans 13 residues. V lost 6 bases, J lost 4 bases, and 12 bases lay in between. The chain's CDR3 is CASSPPSAETQYF. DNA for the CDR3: TGTGCCAGCAGCCCCCCTAGCGCAGAGACCCAGTACTTC.

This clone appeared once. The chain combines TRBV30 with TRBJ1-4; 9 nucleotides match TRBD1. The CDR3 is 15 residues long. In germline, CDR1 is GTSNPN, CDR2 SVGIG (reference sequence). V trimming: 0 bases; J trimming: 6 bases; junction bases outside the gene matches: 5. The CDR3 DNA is TGTGCCTGGAGTGTTTGGGGGACAGGGCATGAAAAACTGTTTTTT. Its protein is CAWSVWGTGHEKLFF.

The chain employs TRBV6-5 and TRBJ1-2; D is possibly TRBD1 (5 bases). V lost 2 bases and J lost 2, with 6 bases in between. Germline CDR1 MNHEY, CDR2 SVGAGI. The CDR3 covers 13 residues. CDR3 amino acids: CASSYDSNYGYTF. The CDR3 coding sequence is TGTGCCAGCAGTTACGACAGCAACTATGGCTACACCTTC.

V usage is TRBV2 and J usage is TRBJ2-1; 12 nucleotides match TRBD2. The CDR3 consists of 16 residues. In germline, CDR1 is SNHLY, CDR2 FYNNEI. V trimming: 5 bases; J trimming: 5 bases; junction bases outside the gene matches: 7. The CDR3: CASSPRLAGADNEQFF. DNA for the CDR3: TGTGCCAGCAGTCCGCGACTAGCGGGAGCTGACAATGAGCAGTTCTTC.

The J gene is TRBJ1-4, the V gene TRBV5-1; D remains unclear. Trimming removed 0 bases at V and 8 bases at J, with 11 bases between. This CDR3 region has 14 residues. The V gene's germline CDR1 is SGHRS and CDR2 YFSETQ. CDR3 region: CASSLGAGVEKLFF. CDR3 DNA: TGCGCCAGCAGCTTGGGAGCAGGAGTAGAAAAACTGTTTTTT.

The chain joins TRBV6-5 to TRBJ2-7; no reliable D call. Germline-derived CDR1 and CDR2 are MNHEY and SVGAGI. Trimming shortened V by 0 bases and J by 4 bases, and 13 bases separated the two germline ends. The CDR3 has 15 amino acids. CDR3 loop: CASSYSIGSLYEQYF. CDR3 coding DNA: TGTGCCAGCAGTTACTCGATCGGCAGTCTGTACGAGCAGTACTTC.

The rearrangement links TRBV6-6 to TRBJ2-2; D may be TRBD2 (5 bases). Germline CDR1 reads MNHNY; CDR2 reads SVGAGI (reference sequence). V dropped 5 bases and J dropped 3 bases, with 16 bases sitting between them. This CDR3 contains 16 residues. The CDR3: CASSALAAGDTGELFF. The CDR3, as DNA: TGTGCCAGCAGTGCGCTAGCCGCCGGTGACACCGGGGAGCTGTTTTTT.

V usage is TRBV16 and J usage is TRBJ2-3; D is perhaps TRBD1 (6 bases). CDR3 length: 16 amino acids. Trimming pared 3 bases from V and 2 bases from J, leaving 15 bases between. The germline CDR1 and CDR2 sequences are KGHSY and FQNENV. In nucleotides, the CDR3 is TGTGCCAGCAGCCAGTTCGGGCAGGGGATCACAGATACGCAGTATTTT. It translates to CASSQFGQGITDTQYF.

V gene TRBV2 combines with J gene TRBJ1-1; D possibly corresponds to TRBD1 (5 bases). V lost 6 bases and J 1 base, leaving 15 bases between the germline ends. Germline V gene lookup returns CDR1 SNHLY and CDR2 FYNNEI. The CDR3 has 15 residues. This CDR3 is CASSRRAGGNTEAFF. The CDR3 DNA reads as TGTGCCAGCAGCAGAAGGGCGGGGGGGAACACTGAAGCTTTCTTT.

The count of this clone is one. CDR3 residues: CASSLDTWGGTIYF. The CDR3 DNA reads TGTGCCAGCAGCTTGGACACCTGGGGAGGCACCATATATTTT. V gene TRBV5-5 combines with J gene TRBJ1-3, with D uncertain. Per germline, CDR1 SGHKS and CDR2 YYEKEE (reference sequence). This CDR3 is 14 amino acids long. V was cut by 0 bases and J by 9 bases, with 13 bases left in between.